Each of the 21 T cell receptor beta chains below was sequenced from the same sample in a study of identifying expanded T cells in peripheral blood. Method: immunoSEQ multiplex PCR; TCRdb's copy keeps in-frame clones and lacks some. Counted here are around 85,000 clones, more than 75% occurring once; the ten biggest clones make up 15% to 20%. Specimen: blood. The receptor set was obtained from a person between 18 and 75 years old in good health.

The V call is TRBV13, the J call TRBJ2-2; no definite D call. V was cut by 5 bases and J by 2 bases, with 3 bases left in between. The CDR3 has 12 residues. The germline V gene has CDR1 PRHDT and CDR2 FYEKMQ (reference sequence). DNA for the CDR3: TGTGCCAGCAGCCCCAACACCGGGGAGCTGTTTTTT. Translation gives CASSPNTGELFF.

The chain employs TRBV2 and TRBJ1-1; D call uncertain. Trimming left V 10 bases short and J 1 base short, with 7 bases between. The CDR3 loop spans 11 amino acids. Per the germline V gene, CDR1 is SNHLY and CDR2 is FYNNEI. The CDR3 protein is CANLRNTEAFF. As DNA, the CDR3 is TGTGCCAACCTAAGGAACACTGAAGCTTTCTTT.

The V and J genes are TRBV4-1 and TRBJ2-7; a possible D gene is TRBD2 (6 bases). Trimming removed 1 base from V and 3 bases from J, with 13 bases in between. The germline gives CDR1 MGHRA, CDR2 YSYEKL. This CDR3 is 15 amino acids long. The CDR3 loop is CASSQVEGYGYEQYF. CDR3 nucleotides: TGCGCCAGCAGCCAAGTGGAGGGCTACGGCTACGAGCAGTACTTC.

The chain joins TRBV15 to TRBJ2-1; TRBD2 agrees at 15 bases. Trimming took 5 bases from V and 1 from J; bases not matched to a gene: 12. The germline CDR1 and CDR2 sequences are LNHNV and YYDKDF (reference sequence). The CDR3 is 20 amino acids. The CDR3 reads CATSAAGLAGGPGSYNEQFF. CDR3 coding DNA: TGTGCCACCAGCGCAGCCGGACTAGCGGGGGGGCCCGGGTCCTACAATGAGCAGTTCTTC.

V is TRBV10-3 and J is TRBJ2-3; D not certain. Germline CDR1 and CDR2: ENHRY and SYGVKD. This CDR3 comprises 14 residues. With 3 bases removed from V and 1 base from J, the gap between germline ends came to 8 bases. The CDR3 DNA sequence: TGTGCCATCAGTGATGACCGGCGCACAGATACGCAGTATTTT. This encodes CAISDDRRTDTQYF.

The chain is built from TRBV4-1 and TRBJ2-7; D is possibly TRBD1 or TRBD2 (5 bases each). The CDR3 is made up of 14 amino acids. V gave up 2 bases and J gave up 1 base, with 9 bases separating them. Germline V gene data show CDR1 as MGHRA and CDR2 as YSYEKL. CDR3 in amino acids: CASSQYGGSYEQYF. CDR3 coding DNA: TGCGCCAGCAGCCAATATGGGGGATCCTACGAGCAGTACTTC.

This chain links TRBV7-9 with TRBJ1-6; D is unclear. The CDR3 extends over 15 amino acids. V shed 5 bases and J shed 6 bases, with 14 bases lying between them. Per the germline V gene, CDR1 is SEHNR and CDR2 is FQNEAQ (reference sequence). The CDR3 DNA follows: TGTGCCAGCAGCCTGACCGGGTCTGTTAATTCACCCCTCCACTTT. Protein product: CASSLTGSVNSPLHF.

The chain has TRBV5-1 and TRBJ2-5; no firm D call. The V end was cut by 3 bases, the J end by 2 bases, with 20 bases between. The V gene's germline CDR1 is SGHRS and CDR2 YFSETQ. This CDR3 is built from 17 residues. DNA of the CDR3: TGCGCCAGCAGCTCCTCCTACTCCCCCATGGTTCAAGAGACCCAGTACTTC. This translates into CASSSSYSPMVQETQYF.

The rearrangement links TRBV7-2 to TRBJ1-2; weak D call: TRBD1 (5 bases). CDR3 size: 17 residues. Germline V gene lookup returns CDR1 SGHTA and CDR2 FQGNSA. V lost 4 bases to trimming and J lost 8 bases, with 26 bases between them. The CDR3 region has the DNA TGTGCCAGCAGCTCTCCCTTGGGGGGGAAATCTTCGCCCGGCTACACCTTC. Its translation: CASSSPLGGKSSPGYTF.

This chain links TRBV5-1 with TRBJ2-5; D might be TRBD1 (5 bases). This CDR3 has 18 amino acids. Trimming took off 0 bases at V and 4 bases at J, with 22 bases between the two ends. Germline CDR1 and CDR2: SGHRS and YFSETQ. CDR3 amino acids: CASSLGLQVRQGGETQYF. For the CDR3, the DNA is TGCGCCAGCAGCTTGGGACTCCAGGTTAGGCAGGGTGGAGAGACCCAGTACTTC.

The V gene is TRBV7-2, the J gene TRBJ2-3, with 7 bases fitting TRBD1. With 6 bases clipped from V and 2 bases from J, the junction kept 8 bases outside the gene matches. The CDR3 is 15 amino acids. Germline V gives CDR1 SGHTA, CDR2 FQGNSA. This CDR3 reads CASRPPTGPTDTQYF. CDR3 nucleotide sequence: TGTGCCAGCAGGCCGCCGACAGGGCCCACAGATACGCAGTATTTT.

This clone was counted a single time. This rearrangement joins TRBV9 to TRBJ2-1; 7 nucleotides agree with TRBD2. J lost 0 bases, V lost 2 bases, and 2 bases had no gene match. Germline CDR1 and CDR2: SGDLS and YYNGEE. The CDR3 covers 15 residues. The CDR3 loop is CASSVRGSSYNEQFF. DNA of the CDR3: TGTGCCAGCAGCGTGCGGGGGTCCTCCTACAATGAGCAGTTCTTC. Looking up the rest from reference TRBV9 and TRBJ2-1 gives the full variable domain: DSGVTQTPKHLITATGQRVTLRCSPRSGDLSVYWYQQSLDQGLQFLIQYYNGEERAKGNILERFSAQQFPDLHSELNLSSLELGDSALYFCASSVRGSSYNEQFFGPGTRLTVL.

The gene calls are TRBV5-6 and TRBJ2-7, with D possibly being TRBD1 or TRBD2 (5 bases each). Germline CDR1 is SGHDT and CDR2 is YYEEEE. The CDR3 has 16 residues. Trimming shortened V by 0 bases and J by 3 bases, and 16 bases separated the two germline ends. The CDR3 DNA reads TGTGCCAGCAGCTTGGGGGGCGAGGGAAAGATCTACGAGCAGTACTTC. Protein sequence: CASSLGGEGKIYEQYF.

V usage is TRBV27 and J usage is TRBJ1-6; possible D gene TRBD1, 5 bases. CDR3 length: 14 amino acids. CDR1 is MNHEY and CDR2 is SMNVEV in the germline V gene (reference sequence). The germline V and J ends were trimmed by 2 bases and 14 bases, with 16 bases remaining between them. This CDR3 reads CASSLIWGGEALHF. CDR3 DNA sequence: TGTGCCAGCAGTTTAATATGGGGCGGCGAAGCCCTCCACTTT.

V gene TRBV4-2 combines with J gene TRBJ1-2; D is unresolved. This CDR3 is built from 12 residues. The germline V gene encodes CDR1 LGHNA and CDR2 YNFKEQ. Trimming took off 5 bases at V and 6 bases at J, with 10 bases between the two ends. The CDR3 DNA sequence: TGTGCCAGCAGCTACAACCAAAATGGCTACACCTTC. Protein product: CASSYNQNGYTF.

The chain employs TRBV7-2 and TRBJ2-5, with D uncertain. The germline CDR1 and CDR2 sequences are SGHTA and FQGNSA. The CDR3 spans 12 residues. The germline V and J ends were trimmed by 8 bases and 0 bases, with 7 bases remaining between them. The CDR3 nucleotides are TGTGCCAGCGCAACGTACCAAGAGACCCAGTACTTC. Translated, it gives CASATYQETQYF.

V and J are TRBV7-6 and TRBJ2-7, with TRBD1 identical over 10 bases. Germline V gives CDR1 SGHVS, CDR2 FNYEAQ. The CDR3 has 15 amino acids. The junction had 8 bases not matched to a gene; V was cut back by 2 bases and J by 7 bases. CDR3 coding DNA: TGTGCCAGCAGCTTATTCGGGACAGGGGAAGGGGAGCAGTACTTC. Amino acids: CASSLFGTGEGEQYF.

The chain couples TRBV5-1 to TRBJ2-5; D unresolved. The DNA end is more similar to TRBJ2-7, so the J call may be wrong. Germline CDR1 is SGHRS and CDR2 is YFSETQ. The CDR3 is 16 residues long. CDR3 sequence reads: CASSTTAGTTDYEQYF. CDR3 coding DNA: TGCGCCAGCAGCACTACTGCCGGAACTACCGACTACGAGCAGTACTTC.

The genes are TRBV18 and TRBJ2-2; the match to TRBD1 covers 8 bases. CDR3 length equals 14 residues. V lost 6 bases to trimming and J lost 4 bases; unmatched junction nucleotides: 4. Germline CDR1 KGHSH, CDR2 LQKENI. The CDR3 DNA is TGTGCCAGCTCCCCGGGACAGGCCACCGGGGAGCTGTTTTTT. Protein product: CASSPGQATGELFF.

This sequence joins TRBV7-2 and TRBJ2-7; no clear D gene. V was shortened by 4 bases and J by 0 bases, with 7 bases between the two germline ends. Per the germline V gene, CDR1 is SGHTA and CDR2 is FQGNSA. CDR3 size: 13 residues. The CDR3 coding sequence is TGTGCCAGCAGCTCTGCGATCTCCTACGAGCAGTACTTC. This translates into CASSSAISYEQYF.

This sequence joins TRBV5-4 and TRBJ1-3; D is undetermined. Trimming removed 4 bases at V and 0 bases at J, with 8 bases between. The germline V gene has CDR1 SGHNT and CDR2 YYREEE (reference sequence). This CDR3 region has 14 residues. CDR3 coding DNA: TGTGCCAGCAGCAGGGAGACCTCTGGAAACACCATATATTTT. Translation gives CASSRETSGNTIYF.